This TCR beta chain came from a study of a mutant IDH1 vaccine in newly diagnosed glioma. About this clone: The antigen is undetermined.

The protocol was immunoSEQ multiplex PCR, while the TCRdb copy is restricted to in-frame clones and leaves out a portion. The data contain 45,000 to 60,000 clones, around 90% of them singletons. Described time point: week 35, safety follow-up. In the vaccine, a single dose held 300 ug of the mutant IDH1 20-mer peptide, along with topical imiquimod. Trimming took 6 bases from V and 4 from J; bases not matched to a gene: 11. The CDR3 has 16 residues. Germline CDR1 and CDR2: MNHEY and SMNVEV (reference sequence). The TCR was taken from a woman in her thirties or forties with glioma. The source material was PBMCs, sampled from a glioma patient whose treatment included an IDH1 peptide vaccine. This rearrangement joins TRBV27 to TRBJ1-2; 10 bases are a match to TRBD1. CDR3 bases: TGTGCCAGCAGCGCGACAGGGGGCTTAGTTAGCTATGGCTACACCTTC. Its translation is CASSATGGLVSYGYTF.